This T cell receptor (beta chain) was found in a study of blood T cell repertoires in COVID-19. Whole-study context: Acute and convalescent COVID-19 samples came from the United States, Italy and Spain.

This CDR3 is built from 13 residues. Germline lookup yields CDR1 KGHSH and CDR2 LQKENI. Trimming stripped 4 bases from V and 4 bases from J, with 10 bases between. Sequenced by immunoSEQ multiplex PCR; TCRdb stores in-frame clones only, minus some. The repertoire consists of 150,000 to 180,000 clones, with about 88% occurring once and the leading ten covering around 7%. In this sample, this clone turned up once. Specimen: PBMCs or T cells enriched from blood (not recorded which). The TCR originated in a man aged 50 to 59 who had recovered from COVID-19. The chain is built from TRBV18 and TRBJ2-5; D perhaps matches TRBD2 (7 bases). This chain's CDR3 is CASSRGGRETQYF. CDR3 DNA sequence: TGTGCCAGCTCACGGGGGGGCCGAGAGACCCAGTACTTC.